Shown below are 11 T cell receptor beta chains from a single sample sequenced in a study of CD8+ T cells in alopecia areata. As the sequencing template, cDNA was produced by extracting RNA and reverse transcribing it. Measured with immunoSEQ multiplex PCR; TCRdb has only the in-frame clones, and not every one. Counted here are 90,000 to 120,000 clones, 84% occurring once; the ten biggest clones make up about 24%. This sample's treatment: oral pan-JAK inhibitor, 5-10 mg twice daily. Sequenced here: CD8+ T cells sorted from blood, sampled at week 24, from a patient treated with tofacitinib. The receptors shown here come from a human donor with alopecia areata.

A word on this clone: This specimen includes other DNA sequences encoding the same CDR3. The J gene is TRBJ2-3, the V gene TRBV7-8, with TRBD2 matching over 7 bases. CDR1 SGHVS and CDR2 FQNEAQ come from the germline V gene. With 1 base clipped from V and 2 bases from J, the junction kept 6 bases outside the gene matches. CDR3 length: 16 amino acids. DNA of the CDR3: TGTGCCAGCAGCTTAGACGGCAGCGGGGTCACAGATACGCAGTATTTT. Translated, it gives CASSLDGSGVTDTQYF. The whole variable domain, remainder taken from reference TRBV7-8 and TRBJ2-3, is GAGVSQSPRYKVAKRGQDVALRCDPISGHVSLFWYQQALGQGPEFLTYFQNEAQLDKSGLPSDRFFAERPEGSVSTLKIQRTQQEDSAVYLCASSLDGSGVTDTQYFGPGTRLTVL.

This clone came up once. The V call is TRBV7-6, the J call TRBJ2-7; tentatively, D is TRBD1 or TRBD2 (5 bases each). Germline loops: CDR1 SGHVS, CDR2 FNYEAQ. This CDR3 contains 16 residues. Trimming removed 5 bases from V and 0 bases from J, with 17 bases in between. The CDR3 region has the DNA TGTGCCAGCAGCCCCCGGTGGGGGATGAGCTCCTACGAGCAGTACTTC. Protein: CASSPRWGMSSYEQYF.

This rearrangement joins TRBV27 to TRBJ2-6, with D perhaps TRBD1 or TRBD2 (5 bases each). From germline, CDR1 is MNHEY and CDR2 SMNVEV (reference sequence). CDR3 size: 15 residues. V was cut by 1 base and J by 1 base, with 5 bases left in between. CDR3 protein: CASSLWGSGANVLTF. DNA for the CDR3: TGTGCCAGCAGTTTATGGGGGTCTGGGGCCAACGTCCTGACTTTC.

The chain joins TRBV6-1 to TRBJ1-1; possible D gene TRBD1, 5 bases. Germline CDR1 and CDR2: MNHNS and SASEGT. Trimming took 5 bases from V and 6 from J, leaving 19 bases between them. This CDR3 region has 15 residues. The CDR3 sequence: CASSPRGASGSEAFF. The CDR3 bases are TGTGCCAGCAGTCCCCGCGGGGCCTCGGGTTCTGAAGCTTTCTTT.

The DNA of the CDR3 is TGTGCCAGCAGCCACGGGGGCGCTGATGGAAACACCATATATTTT. This codes for CASSHGGADGNTIYF. V is TRBV7-9 and J is TRBJ1-3, with D possibly TRBD1 on 6 matching bases. Looked up from germline, CDR1 is SEHNR and CDR2 is FQNEAQ (reference sequence). V dropped 5 bases and J dropped 3 bases, with 14 bases sitting between them. The CDR3 is made up of 15 amino acids.

This chain uses TRBV7-9 with TRBJ2-7; TRBD1 is a possible D gene (6 bases). Germline V gene sequence: CDR1 SEHNR, CDR2 FQNEAQ (reference sequence). This CDR3 spans 16 amino acids. Trimming removed 5 bases at V and 0 bases at J, with 17 bases between. CDR3 protein: CASSPPPRQASYEQYF. CDR3 sequence (DNA): TGTGCCAGCAGCCCACCCCCAAGACAGGCCTCCTACGAGCAGTACTTC.

This clone showed up just once. One end of the junction is discordant with germline, which a read error may explain. This chain links TRBV5-4 with TRBJ1-6; D ambiguous. The CDR3 extends over 15 amino acids. The V gene's germline CDR1 is SGHNT and CDR2 YYREEE (reference sequence). Written as DNA, the CDR3 is TGTGCCGGCAGCGCCGGACCTTCTCCGAATTCACCCCTCCACTTT. Protein: CAGSAGPSPNSPLHF.

The V and J genes are TRBV7-9 and TRBJ2-5; 12 nucleotides match TRBD2. Per the germline V gene, CDR1 is SEHNR and CDR2 is FQNEAQ (reference sequence). CDR3 length: 16 amino acids. The J segment lost 2 bases and the V segment lost 5 bases, leaving 6 bases of the junction unmatched. The DNA for the CDR3 is TGTGCCAGCAGCCCGATGGGACTAGCGGGTCAAGAGACCCAGTACTTC. Amino acid sequence: CASSPMGLAGQETQYF. Supplemented by reference TRBV7-9 and TRBJ2-5, the full variable domain reads DTGVSQNPRHKITKRGQNVTFRCDPISEHNRLYWYRQTLGQGPEFLTYFQNEAQLEKSRLLSDRFSAERPKGSFSTLEIQRTEQGDSAMYLCASSPMGLAGQETQYFGPGTRLLVL.

The chain carries TRBV6-5 and TRBJ2-4; 8 bases agree with TRBD1. The CDR3 loop spans 13 amino acids. Germline V CDR1 and CDR2: MNHEY, SVGAGI. The V segment lost 6 bases and the J segment 7 bases; nucleotides outside the gene matches: 5. The CDR3 nucleotides are TGTGCCAGCAGCCCGACAGGGGTGAACATTCAGTACTTC. Amino acids: CASSPTGVNIQYF.

The V and J genes are TRBV4-3 and TRBJ2-3, with D unresolved. V was pared by 0 bases and J by 4 bases, with 11 bases between. The germline V gene has CDR1 LGHNA and CDR2 YSLEER. This CDR3 contains 15 residues. CDR3 in amino acids: CASSQESTRSDTQYF. The CDR3 DNA sequence: TGCGCCAGCAGCCAAGAATCCACGCGGTCAGATACGCAGTATTTT.

The V gene is TRBV7-8, the J gene TRBJ2-2; no clear D gene. V was shortened by 7 bases and J by 2 bases, with 17 bases between the two germline ends. Germline V CDR1 and CDR2: SGHVS, FQNEAQ. CDR3 length: 16 residues. The chain's CDR3 is CASKGRSDSNTGELFF. The DNA of the CDR3 is TGTGCCAGCAAGGGCCGGTCGGATTCTAACACCGGGGAGCTGTTTTTT.